The next 3 T cell receptor beta chains were all read from a single sample in a study of blood T cell repertoires in COVID-19 (dated by TCRdb to about 2020). To prepare the library, the immunoSEQ multiplex PCR assay was applied. TCRdb limited this immuneACCESS table to in-frame rearrangements with V and J called. A share of clones is missing; checked studies link under half to unresolved V genes, and the rest is unexplained. The sample table contains about 23,000 clones; only one count was recorded for roughly 90% of them. The top ten hold 15% to 20% of the sample. The sample consisted of peripheral blood. The receptors come from a human donor with acute or convalescent COVID-19. The donor label of this sample is uncertain.

In DNA form, the CDR3 reads TGTGCCACCAGTGATCAGAGGACAGGGCATAGGCTGTTTTTT. The encoded protein is CATSDQRTGHRLFF. The rearrangement uses TRBV24-1 and TRBJ2-2; TRBD1 matches 8 bases. J was trimmed by 13 bases and V by 3 bases; bases with no gene match: 9. Looked up from germline, CDR1 is KGHDR and CDR2 is SFDVKD. CDR3 length equals 14 residues.

This CDR3 reads CASSLAQGPREQYF. The CDR3 DNA reads TGTGCCAGCAGCTTGGCACAGGGGCCTCGCGAGCAGTACTTC. V is TRBV5-4 and J is TRBJ2-7, with 7 bases that match TRBD1. The V segment lost 0 bases and the J segment 6 bases; nucleotides outside the gene matches: 6. CDR1 is SGHNT and CDR2 is YYREEE in the germline V gene (reference sequence). CDR3 length: 14 residues.

This sequence joins TRBV5-6 and TRBJ2-5; no clear D. Trimming left V 0 bases short and J 4 bases short, with 19 bases between. The CDR3 length is 17 residues. Germline V gene data show CDR1 as SGHDT and CDR2 as YYEEEE. The CDR3: CASSLAPNSPRRETQYF. CDR3 DNA sequence: TGTGCCAGCAGCTTGGCCCCTAACTCCCCTCGAAGAGAGACCCAGTACTTC.